Listed below are T cell receptor beta chains from one sample, sequenced in a study of blood T cell repertoires in COVID-19. The method was immunoSEQ multiplex PCR; TCRdb's version includes in-frame clones alone and lacks a portion of them. The table shows some 260,000 clones, with more than 85% occurring only once. Material: PBMCs or T cells enriched from blood (not recorded which). The receptors were gathered from a man in his forties who had recovered from COVID-19. Each CDR3 is given with its conserved first and last residue. The size field is filled for only some rows; it gives once, few, many or a size class.

clone size: .; V gene: TRBV10-2; J gene: TRBJ1-5; CDR3 protein: CASRDRGNQPQHF
clone size: .; V gene: TRBV15; J gene: TRBJ1-5; CDR3 protein: CATSREDRLNNQPQHF
clone size: .; V gene: TRBV7-9; J gene: TRBJ2-1; CDR3 protein: CASSPPVLAGGSSYNEQFF
clone size: .; V gene: TRBV29-1; J gene: TRBJ2-1; CDR3 protein: CSVITGGGQFF
clone size: once; V gene: TRBV3-1/TRBV3-2; J gene: TRBJ2-3; CDR3 protein: CASSQDPTSPTDTQYF
clone size: .; V gene: TRBV5-1; J gene: TRBJ1-1; CDR3 protein: CASRYGGSLGQGNTEAFF
clone size: .; V gene: TRBV5-1; J gene: TRBJ2-7; CDR3 protein: CASSLVANPGLAGVENEQYF
clone size: .; V gene: TRBV24-1; J gene: TRBJ2-7; CDR3 protein: CATSDSSGEQYF
clone size: once; V gene: TRBV18; J gene: TRBJ1-1; CDR3 protein: CASSPRQGDTEAFF
clone size: .; V gene: TRBV19; J gene: TRBJ1-2; CDR3 protein: CASSMFRDGYTF
clone size: .; V gene: TRBV6-4; J gene: TRBJ2-2; CDR3 protein: CASSRTGLAGAGELFF
clone size: .; V gene: TRBV7-9; J gene: TRBJ1-5; CDR3 protein: CASSLDRVNQPQHF
clone size: .; V gene: TRBV24-1; J gene: TRBJ2-1; CDR3 protein: CATSYPGGAGGIDEQFF
clone size: .; V gene: TRBV4-1; J gene: TRBJ2-7; CDR3 protein: CASSQEKHQEQYF
clone size: .; V gene: TRBV28; J gene: TRBJ2-5; CDR3 protein: CASRETGPRGKTQYF
clone size: .; V gene: TRBV12-3/TRBV12-4; J gene: TRBJ1-4; CDR3 protein: CASSLVQGEKLFF
clone size: .; V gene: TRBV7-8; J gene: TRBJ1-2; CDR3 protein: CASSRLSPQDYGYTF
clone size: few; V gene: TRBV2; J gene: TRBJ2-2; CDR3 protein: CASKWGQGMPGELFF
clone size: .; V gene: TRBV28; J gene: TRBJ1-2; CDR3 protein: CASSLRRGRSSGYTF
clone size: .; V gene: TRBV6-5; J gene: TRBJ1-1; CDR3 protein: CASRQSLNTEAFF
clone size: .; V gene: TRBV10-3; J gene: TRBJ1-5; CDR3 protein: CAIAGKGNQPQHF
clone size: .; V gene: TRBV5-5; J gene: TRBJ1-1; CDR3 protein: CASSRGQQNTEAFF
clone size: many; V gene: TRBV6-1; J gene: TRBJ1-1; CDR3 protein: CASSEFSLTLTEAFF
clone size: .; V gene: TRBV18; J gene: TRBJ1-5; CDR3 protein: CASSPPGGELAQHF
clone size: once; V gene: TRBV2; J gene: TRBJ2-7; CDR3 protein: CASSAPGGEQYF
clone size: once; V gene: TRBV7-7; J gene: TRBJ2-2; CDR3 protein: CASSRGLAGGPDTGELFF
clone size: .; V gene: TRBV21-1; J gene: TRBJ1-2; CDR3 protein: CASSREGRTYGYTF
clone size: .; V gene: TRBV4-1; J gene: TRBJ1-3; CDR3 protein: CASSHGSGLNSGNTIYF
clone size: .; V gene: TRBV11-2; J gene: TRBJ2-1; CDR3 protein: CASSSFGPGQFF
clone size: .; V gene: TRBV27; J gene: TRBJ2-7; CDR3 protein: CASSSDSTSYEQYF